Below, 12 T cell receptor beta chains from the same sample are listed, as sequenced in a study of CD8+ T cells in alopecia areata. Extracted from the samples, RNA was reverse transcribed into cDNA to serve as the sequencing template. Data came from immunoSEQ multiplex PCR; TCRdb stores just in-frame clones and leaves some out. The sample lists 100,000 to 150,000 clones; 45% to 50% were seen once. Sample: CD8+ T cells sorted from blood, taken at week 0. The receptors derive from a human donor with alopecia areata.

J is TRBJ1-5 and V is TRBV6-5, with 9 bases matching TRBD1. Germline CDR1 is MNHEY and CDR2 is SVGAGI. V lost 6 bases to trimming and J lost 2 bases; unmatched junction nucleotides: 2. There are 14 residues in the CDR3. CDR3: CASSRDRGNQPQHF. In DNA form, the CDR3 reads TGTGCCAGCAGCCGGGACAGGGGCAATCAGCCCCAGCATTTT.

The chain combines TRBV27 with TRBJ1-1, with a weak D call TRBD1 (5 bases). This CDR3 has 14 residues. The germline V gene encodes CDR1 MNHEY and CDR2 SMNVEV (reference sequence). Trimming took off 2 bases at V and 4 bases at J, with 11 bases between the two ends. The CDR3 sequence: CASSLGGRGTEAFF. The CDR3 nucleotides read TGTGCCAGCAGTTTAGGGGGTCGTGGCACTGAAGCTTTCTTT.

This clone occurred once. The rearrangement joins TRBV25-1 to TRBJ1-2; D unclear. Germline CDR1 is MGHDK and CDR2 is SYGVNS. The CDR3 loop spans 12 amino acids. V was trimmed by 6 bases and J by 2 bases, leaving 7 bases between them. CDR3 amino acids: CASSWANYGYTF. The CDR3 nucleotides read TGTGCCAGCAGCTGGGCGAACTATGGCTACACCTTC.

This clone was found a few times. V usage is TRBV13 and J usage is TRBJ2-1, with D unclear. The germline gives CDR1 PRHDT, CDR2 FYEKMQ (reference sequence). The CDR3 covers 12 residues. V dropped 3 bases and J dropped 5 bases, with 5 bases sitting between them. The CDR3 loop is CASSFWDNEQFF. CDR3 in DNA: TGTGCCAGCAGCTTTTGGGACAATGAGCAGTTCTTC.

In its sample, this clone was seen once. The V call is TRBV13, the J call TRBJ2-7; 10 bases map to TRBD1. The CDR3 contains 14 residues. Germline V CDR1 and CDR2: PRHDT, FYEKMQ (reference sequence). The V segment lost 2 bases and the J segment 3 bases; nucleotides outside the gene matches: 1. CDR3 protein: CASSLRDRGYEQYF. The CDR3 region has the DNA TGTGCCAGCAGCTTAAGGGACAGGGGCTACGAGCAGTACTTC.

This clone was picked up a small number of times. The chain uses TRBV7-9 and TRBJ2-3; no clear D. Trimming removed 5 bases from V and 0 bases from J, with 3 bases in between. Germline loops: CDR1 SEHNR, CDR2 FQNEAQ (reference sequence). The CDR3 is made up of 12 amino acids. CDR3 in DNA: TGTGCCAGCAGCCTTAGCACAGATACGCAGTATTTT. It encodes CASSLSTDTQYF.

J is TRBJ2-1 and V is TRBV27, with TRBD1 identical over 8 bases. CDR3 length equals 14 residues. J gave up 9 bases and V 1 base, and 5 bases lay outside the gene matches. Germline lookup yields CDR1 MNHEY and CDR2 SMNVEV (reference sequence). Here the CDR3 DNA reads TGTGCCAGCAGTTTATTCGGGACAGGTTCTGAGCAGTTCTTC. This translates into CASSLFGTGSEQFF.

The J gene is TRBJ1-5, the V gene TRBV2; perhaps TRBD1 as D (6 bases). Per germline, CDR1 SNHLY and CDR2 FYNNEI. V was clipped by 6 bases and J by 0 bases, with 12 bases between them. This CDR3 comprises 15 residues. The CDR3 nucleotides read TGTGCCAGCAGCGCGACAGGTTATAGCAATCAGCCCCAGCATTTT. Protein product: CASSATGYSNQPQHF.

The chain couples TRBV9 to TRBJ1-1, with D unclear. Between the trimmed V and J ends, which lost 7 bases and 0 bases, there was a span of 7 bases. This CDR3 has 12 residues. The germline V gene encodes CDR1 SGDLS and CDR2 YYNGEE. The CDR3 loop is CASSDMNTEAFF. CDR3 in DNA: TGTGCCAGCTCGGATATGAACACTGAAGCTTTCTTT.

This sequence joins TRBV5-6 and TRBJ1-2; D possibly corresponds to TRBD1 (5 bases). The CDR3 runs to 13 residues. With 3 bases removed from V and 2 bases from J, the gap between germline ends came to 8 bases. The germline CDR1 and CDR2 sequences are SGHDT and YYEEEE. The CDR3: CASSWDGNYGYTF. CDR3 nucleotides: TGTGCCAGCAGCTGGGACGGAAACTATGGCTACACCTTC.

This clone turned up a few times. The chain employs TRBV5-5 and TRBJ2-1; D gene uncertain. There are 13 residues in the CDR3. V shed 4 bases and J shed 6 bases, with 11 bases lying between them. Germline V lookup: CDR1 SGHKS, CDR2 YYEKEE (reference sequence). The CDR3 reads CASSHLNSNEQFF. For the CDR3, the DNA is TGTGCCAGCAGCCACCTAAACAGCAATGAGCAGTTCTTC.

The chain recombines TRBV5-6 with TRBJ1-5, with D hard to call. The CDR3 length is 12 residues. V shed 0 bases and J shed 5 bases, with 3 bases lying between them. Germline V gene lookup returns CDR1 SGHDT and CDR2 YYEEEE. CDR3 sequence: CASSLGDQPQHF. For the CDR3, the DNA is TGTGCCAGCAGCTTGGGTGATCAGCCCCAGCATTTT.